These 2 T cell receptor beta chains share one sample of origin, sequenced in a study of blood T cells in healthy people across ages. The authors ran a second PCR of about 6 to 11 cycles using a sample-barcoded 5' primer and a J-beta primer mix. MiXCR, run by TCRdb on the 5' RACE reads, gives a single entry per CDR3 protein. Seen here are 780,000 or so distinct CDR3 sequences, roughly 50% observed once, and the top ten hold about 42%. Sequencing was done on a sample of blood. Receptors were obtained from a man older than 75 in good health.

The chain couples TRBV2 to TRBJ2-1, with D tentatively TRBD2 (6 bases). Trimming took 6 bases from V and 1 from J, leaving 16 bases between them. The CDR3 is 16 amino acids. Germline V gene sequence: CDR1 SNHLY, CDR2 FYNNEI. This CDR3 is CASSLKVAGSYNEQFF. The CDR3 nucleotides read TGTGCCAGCAGCCTGAAAGTGGCGGGGTCCTACAATGAGCAGTTCTTC.

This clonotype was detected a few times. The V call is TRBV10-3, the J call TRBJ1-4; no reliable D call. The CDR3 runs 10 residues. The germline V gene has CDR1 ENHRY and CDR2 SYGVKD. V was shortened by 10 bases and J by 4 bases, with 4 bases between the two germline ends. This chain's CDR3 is CATYNEKLFF. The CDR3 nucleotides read TGTGCCACCTATAATGAAAAACTGTTTTTT.